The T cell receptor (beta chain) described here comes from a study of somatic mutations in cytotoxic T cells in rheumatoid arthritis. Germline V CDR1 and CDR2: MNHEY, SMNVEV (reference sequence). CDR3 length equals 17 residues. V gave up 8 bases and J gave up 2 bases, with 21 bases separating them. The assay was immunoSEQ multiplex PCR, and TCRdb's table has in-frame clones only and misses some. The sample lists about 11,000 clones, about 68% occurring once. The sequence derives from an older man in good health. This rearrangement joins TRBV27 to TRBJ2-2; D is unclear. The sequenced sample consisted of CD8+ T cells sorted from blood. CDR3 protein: CASFWSSTRLNTGELFF. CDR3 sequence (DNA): TGTGCCAGCTTTTGGTCAAGCACCCGCTTAAACACCGGGGAGCTGTTTTTT.